Each of the 15 T cell receptor beta chains below was sequenced from the same sample in a study of cytomegalovirus exposure and HLA in healthy donors. Primers included in the PCR were 60 Vbeta and 13 Jbeta primers. TCRdb keeps only in-frame clones here, not all; method: immunoSEQ multiplex PCR. The repertoire holds approximately 160,000 clones, more than 75% seen once, with over 1.2% in the top ten. Specimen: PBMCs. The origin of the receptors is a girl between 5 and 17 years old in good health and CMV-seropositive.

CDR3 loop: CASSRSEVTDTQYF. The CDR3 region has the DNA TGTGCCAGCAGCCGATCAGAAGTCACAGATACGCAGTATTTT. V usage is TRBV11-3 and J usage is TRBJ2-3; D gene unclear. The CDR3 runs to 14 residues. V was trimmed by 5 bases and J by 2 bases, leaving 11 bases between them. The germline V gene has CDR1 SGHNT and CDR2 YENEEA.

The chain is built from TRBV27 and TRBJ2-1; D not certain. Trimming took off 0 bases at V and 8 bases at J, with 20 bases between the two ends. Germline-derived CDR1 and CDR2 are MNHEY and SMNVEV (reference sequence). This CDR3 comprises 17 residues. The CDR3 DNA sequence: TGTGCCAGCAGTTTATCCCCCCAAGAGGTTCCCCCGTATGAGCAGTTCTTC. Translation: CASSLSPQEVPPYEQFF.

The rearrangement links TRBV5-1 to TRBJ2-1; the match to TRBD2 covers 8 bases. The CDR3 length is 14 residues. Trimming took 4 bases from V and 8 from J; bases not matched to a gene: 8. Germline lookup yields CDR1 SGHRS and CDR2 YFSETQ. The CDR3 DNA reads as TGCGCCAGCAGCGCCGGGACTAGTATGTATGAGCAGTTCTTC. Amino acid sequence: CASSAGTSMYEQFF.

The chain has TRBV25-1 and TRBJ1-2; no clear D gene. Deletions cut 1 base from V and 8 bases from J, with 17 bases between. Germline loops: CDR1 MGHDK, CDR2 SYGVNS. The CDR3 loop spans 15 amino acids. The CDR3 reads CASSESRGGPEGYTF. The DNA for the CDR3 is TGTGCCAGCAGTGAATCTCGGGGAGGCCCCGAGGGCTACACCTTC.

The genes are TRBV7-8 and TRBJ1-1; a possible D gene is TRBD1 (5 bases). CDR3 size: 15 residues. V was trimmed by 4 bases and J by 0 bases, leaving 12 bases between them. CDR1 is SGHVS, CDR2 FQNEAQ, per germline. The CDR3 bases are TGTGCCAGCAGCTATGGGGGGTTCCTGAACACTGAAGCTTTCTTT. It yields the protein CASSYGGFLNTEAFF.

The J gene is TRBJ1-4, the V gene TRBV30; 8 bases map to TRBD1. CDR3 size: 14 residues. The trim removed 0 bases at V and 6 bases at J, leaving 3 bases unmatched. Germline V gives CDR1 GTSNPN, CDR2 SVGIG (reference sequence). The DNA for the CDR3 is TGTGCCTGGAGTGTAGCAGGGGGCGATGAAAAACTGTTTTTT. Its protein is CAWSVAGGDEKLFF.

The chain joins TRBV5-4 to TRBJ2-7; 10 bases match TRBD2. This CDR3 has 15 residues. The ends lost 3 bases at V and 3 bases at J; junction bases unmatched: 6. Germline loops: CDR1 SGHNT, CDR2 YYREEE (reference sequence). CDR3 DNA: TGTGCCAGCAGCTCGCGACTAGCGGGTGGCTACGAGCAGTACTTC. It encodes CASSSRLAGGYEQYF.

This chain's CDR3 is CASSLYDRGTNKETQYF. CDR3 nucleotide sequence: TGTGCCAGCAGTTTGTACGACAGGGGAACCAATAAAGAGACCCAGTACTTC. V and J are TRBV27 and TRBJ2-5; TRBD1 matches at 8 bases. Trimming removed 3 bases from V and 3 bases from J; junction bases left unmatched: 12. The CDR3 runs to 17 residues. Germline CDR1 reads MNHEY; CDR2 reads SMNVEV (reference sequence).

V and J are TRBV12-5 and TRBJ2-1; 12 nucleotides line up with TRBD2. Unmatched junction bases numbered 15, after V lost 4 bases and J lost 5 bases. CDR1 is LGHNT and CDR2 is FRNRAP in the germline V gene. This CDR3 spans 19 amino acids. CDR3 region: CASGCPWVGASGGDNEQFF. CDR3 coding DNA: TGTGCTAGTGGTTGCCCTTGGGTGGGGGCTAGCGGGGGGGACAATGAGCAGTTCTTC.

The chain carries TRBV28 and TRBJ1-1; the match to TRBD1 covers 7 bases. V trimming: 8 bases; J trimming: 2 bases; junction bases outside the gene matches: 11. The CDR3 is made up of 15 amino acids. Germline assignment: CDR1 MDHEN and CDR2 SYDVKM. Here the CDR3 reads CASPKPGQLNTEAFF. In DNA form, the CDR3 reads TGTGCCAGCCCCAAACCGGGACAGCTAAACACTGAAGCTTTCTTT.

V is TRBV27 and J is TRBJ1-6; TRBD1 might be the D (5 bases). The germline V gene has CDR1 MNHEY and CDR2 SMNVEV (reference sequence). The CDR3 is made up of 14 amino acids. V was clipped by 6 bases and J by 4 bases, with 10 bases between them. Here the CDR3 DNA reads TGTGCCAGCAGGTTGGGGCTGTATAATTCACCCCTCCACTTT. Its protein product is CASRLGLYNSPLHF.

V gene TRBV6-5 combines with J gene TRBJ1-1; the match to TRBD1 covers 10 bases. CDR1 is MNHEY and CDR2 is SVGAGI in the germline V gene. CDR3 length: 15 amino acids. The V gene end was trimmed by 4 bases and the J gene end by 4 bases; junction bases not matched to a gene: 6. CDR3 nucleotide sequence: TGTGCCAGCAGTTTCCCGGGACAGGGGCTCACTGAAGCTTTCTTT. Its translation: CASSFPGQGLTEAFF.

This chain uses TRBV5-1 with TRBJ2-7; 8 nucleotides match TRBD2. This CDR3 comprises 15 residues. CDR1 is SGHRS and CDR2 is YFSETQ in the germline V gene. After removal of 0 bases from V and 5 bases from J, the junction contained 7 bases not matched to a gene. This chain's CDR3 is CASSLEGTRVDEQYF. In DNA form, the CDR3 reads TGCGCCAGCAGCTTGGAAGGGACTAGAGTCGACGAGCAGTACTTC.

The chain combines TRBV6-5 with TRBJ2-3; D remains unclear. This CDR3 region has 13 residues. Germline loops: CDR1 MNHEY, CDR2 SVGAGI. V shed 4 bases and J shed 0 bases, with 5 bases lying between them. The DNA for the CDR3 is TGTGCCAGCAGTTCCTACAGCACAGATACGCAGTATTTT. Encoded protein: CASSSYSTDTQYF.

This chain joins TRBV9 and TRBJ2-2; D possibly corresponds to TRBD2 (6 bases). The germline V and J ends were trimmed by 4 bases and 4 bases, with 23 bases remaining between them. The germline CDR1 and CDR2 sequences are SGDLS and YYNGEE. The CDR3 length is 18 residues. The chain's CDR3 is CASSPRVEPGLGTGELFF. CDR3 nucleotides: TGTGCCAGCAGCCCCCGAGTAGAGCCGGGACTGGGCACCGGGGAGCTGTTTTTT.